This T cell receptor (beta chain) was captured by sequencing in a study of control samples from healthy donors and cancer patients. TCRdb's table, derived via immunoSEQ multiplex PCR, lists solely in-frame clones and lacks some. Among roughly 140,000 clones listed, around nine tenths were seen once. CDR1 SEHNR and CDR2 FQNEAQ come from the germline V gene (reference sequence). The CDR3 extends over 16 amino acids. Trimming pared 1 base from V and 0 bases from J, leaving 12 bases between. This receptor was obtained from a man younger than 45 in good health. This chain links TRBV7-9 with TRBJ2-5; D remains ambiguous. Sample: blood. The CDR3 region has the DNA TGTGCCAGCAGCTTAGGATCGGATCGGTACCAAGAGACCCAGTACTTC. Protein sequence: CASSLGSDRYQETQYF.